The next 27 T cell receptor beta chains were all read from a single sample in a study of cytomegalovirus exposure and HLA in healthy donors. The PCR used 60 Vbeta and 13 Jbeta primers. Some clones are missing from TCRdb's copy, which holds only in-frame ones; the method was immunoSEQ multiplex PCR. The sample has around 140,000 clones, 8.5% to 10% seen once. Material: PBMCs. Receptor source: a man aged 45-65 years in good health and CMV-seronegative.

The chain links TRBV4-1 to TRBJ2-5, with TRBD1 matching over 8 bases. J gave up 5 bases and V 3 bases, and 8 bases lay outside the gene matches. CDR3 length: 15 residues. Germline V CDR1 and CDR2: MGHRA, YSYEKL. CDR3 sequence (DNA): TGCGCCAGCAGCCACCTTCCGACAGGGGTGGAGACCCAGTACTTC. Translating gives CASSHLPTGVETQYF.

The rearrangement uses TRBV29-1 and TRBJ2-3; 8 bases match TRBD2. Germline assignment: CDR1 SQVTM and CDR2 ANQGSEA. This CDR3 contains 15 residues. J was trimmed by 0 bases and V by 1 base; bases with no gene match: 3. The CDR3 sequence is CSVEGASGSTDTQYF. CDR3 sequence (DNA): TGCAGCGTTGAAGGGGCTAGCGGGAGCACAGATACGCAGTATTTT.

In this sample, this clone turned up many times. V usage is TRBV6-5 and J usage is TRBJ2-6; D perhaps matches TRBD1 (6 bases). Trimming left V 6 bases short and J 1 base short, with 10 bases between. From germline, CDR1 is MNHEY and CDR2 SVGAGI. This CDR3 region has 15 residues. The CDR3 sequence is CASSRGTSGANVLTF. Here the CDR3 DNA reads TGTGCCAGCAGCAGGGGAACATCTGGGGCCAACGTCCTGACTTTC.

This clone showed up just a few times. The J gene is TRBJ1-5, the V gene TRBV6-5, with D unresolved. CDR1 and CDR2 from the germline V gene are MNHEY and SVGAGI. The CDR3 sequence is 14 residues long. V was clipped by 8 bases and J by 2 bases, with 13 bases between them. The CDR3 DNA reads TGTGCCAGCCGTCCAAAGGAGCGCAATCAGCCCCAGCATTTT. It translates to CASRPKERNQPQHF.

The chain couples TRBV5-6 to TRBJ2-3; 10 bases agree with TRBD2. The CDR3 runs 16 residues. The V gene end was trimmed by 4 bases and the J gene end by 4 bases; junction bases not matched to a gene: 9. Germline CDR1 SGHDT, CDR2 YYEEEE. The CDR3 reads CASSASLAGDADTQYF. CDR3 nucleotides: TGTGCCAGCAGCGCTAGCCTAGCGGGAGACGCAGATACGCAGTATTTT.

As regards this clone: A read error may produce the germline difference seen at one junction end. The gene calls are TRBV30 and TRBJ1-5, with TRBD1 identical over 11 bases. The CDR3 is 15 residues long. The V gene's germline CDR1 is GTSNPN and CDR2 SVGIG (reference sequence). In DNA, the CDR3 is TGTGCCGGGAGGGTCGGGACAGGGGGAAATCAGCCCCAGCATTTT. Its translation is CAGRVGTGGNQPQHF.

This clone was observed a handful of times. The rearrangement joins TRBV6-5 to TRBJ1-2; perhaps TRBD1 as D (5 bases). V was clipped by 4 bases and J by 6 bases, with 6 bases between them. CDR1 MNHEY and CDR2 SVGAGI come from the germline V gene. The CDR3 runs to 11 residues. As DNA, the CDR3 is TGTGCCAGCAGTTCGGGGGATGGCTACACCTTC. The encoded protein is CASSSGDGYTF.

This chain uses TRBV14 with TRBJ1-2; the match to TRBD1 covers 7 bases. CDR1 is SGHDN, CDR2 FVKESK, per germline. The CDR3 runs 16 residues. The trim removed 1 base at V and 6 bases at J, leaving 11 bases unmatched. Here the CDR3 reads CASSQVDRPIGDGYTF. The CDR3 DNA sequence: TGTGCCAGCAGCCAAGTGGACAGGCCTATAGGGGATGGCTACACCTTC.

This clone was picked up a small number of times. The J gene is TRBJ2-7, the V gene TRBV6-6, with D perhaps TRBD1 (5 bases). This CDR3 has 15 amino acids. The V and J ends lost 6 bases and 6 bases respectively, with 21 bases between them. The germline CDR1 and CDR2 sequences are MNHNY and SVGAGI (reference sequence). The CDR3 is CASRIQDKGLIEQYF. Written as DNA, the CDR3 is TGTGCCAGCAGGATACAAGATAAGGGGCTAATCGAGCAGTACTTC.

CDR3 in DNA: TGTGCCAGCAGCCTGGGACAGGGGGAAAATGAGCAGTTCTTC. Its translation: CASSLGQGENEQFF. The chain is built from TRBV7-9 and TRBJ2-1, with 11 bases aligning to TRBD1. There are 14 residues in the CDR3. Per germline, CDR1 SEHNR and CDR2 FQNEAQ (reference sequence). With 5 bases clipped from V and 7 bases from J, the junction kept 4 bases outside the gene matches.

This clone came up a few times. The chain is built from TRBV7-9 and TRBJ2-2, with 13 bases fitting TRBD2. Germline-derived CDR1 and CDR2 are SEHNR and FQNEAQ (reference sequence). J gave up 6 bases and V 5 bases, and 9 bases lay outside the gene matches. This CDR3 region has 17 residues. For the CDR3, the DNA is TGTGCCAGCAGCCCCTTTGGACTAGCGGGAGCGGCCGGGGAGCTGTTTTTT. Translation gives CASSPFGLAGAAGELFF.

This clone was detected only a few times. The chain is built from TRBV10-3 and TRBJ2-7; 9 bases fit TRBD2. The CDR3 sequence is 15 residues long. The germline V gene encodes CDR1 ENHRY and CDR2 SYGVKD. V shed 6 bases, J shed 3 bases, and the junction held 9 bases outside the gene matches. The chain's CDR3 is CAIRNSGSSIYEQYF. For the CDR3, the DNA is TGTGCCATCAGAAATAGCGGGAGCTCCATCTACGAGCAGTACTTC.

The chain uses TRBV19 and TRBJ1-6; 8 bases align to TRBD1. The J segment lost 8 bases and the V segment lost 1 base, leaving 7 bases of the junction unmatched. The germline gives CDR1 LNHDA, CDR2 SQIVND (reference sequence). The length of the CDR3 is 16 residues. The DNA of the CDR3 is TGTGCCAGTAGTATAGGAGACAGGGGTAGAGATTCACCCCTCCACTTT. Amino acids: CASSIGDRGRDSPLHF. Full variable domain (outside the CDR3, taken from reference TRBV19 and TRBJ1-6): DGGITQSPKYLFRKEGQNVTLSCEQNLNHDAMYWYRQDPGQGLRLIYYSQIVNDFQKGDIAEGYSVSREKKESFPLTVTSAQKNPTAFYLCASSIGDRGRDSPLHFGNGTRLTVT.

This clone was detected only a few times. The CDR3 DNA reads TGTGCCAGCAGTGGCGGGACTCGGGGGGGTAGTGGCTACACCTTC. It is translated as CASSGGTRGGSGYTF. The chain joins TRBV6-1 to TRBJ1-2; tentative D call: TRBD1 (5 bases). The CDR3 length is 15 residues. V lost 4 bases to trimming and J lost 7 bases, with 19 bases between them. Per germline, CDR1 MNHNS and CDR2 SASEGT.

The chain uses TRBV5-1 and TRBJ2-5; D possibly corresponds to TRBD1 (6 bases). V lost 4 bases and J lost 5, with 9 bases in between. This CDR3 contains 12 residues. Germline-derived CDR1 and CDR2 are SGHRS and YFSETQ. The CDR3 DNA sequence: TGCGCCAGCAGCCGGGACACGGAGACCCAGTACTTC. It is translated as CASSRDTETQYF.

This clone has just a few counts. The chain recombines TRBV5-8 with TRBJ2-7, with D perhaps matching TRBD1 (6 bases). Trimming pared 4 bases from V and 3 bases from J, leaving 17 bases between. Looked up from germline, CDR1 is SGHTS and CDR2 is YDEGEE. This CDR3 has 15 residues. The CDR3 loop reads CASSQIQGNFYEQYF. As DNA, the CDR3 is TGTGCCAGCAGCCAGATACAGGGAAACTTCTACGAGCAGTACTTC.

This clone was picked up a small number of times. V gene TRBV28 combines with J gene TRBJ1-6; D is ambiguous. The germline V and J ends were trimmed by 8 bases and 5 bases, with 16 bases remaining between them. Germline V CDR1 and CDR2: MDHEN, SYDVKM. The CDR3 extends over 15 amino acids. The CDR3 bases are TGTGCCAGCCTACCCGACACCCTAAATAATTCACCCCTCCACTTT. It encodes CASLPDTLNNSPLHF.

This chain connects TRBV4-2 to TRBJ2-3; 10 nucleotides match TRBD2. Unmatched junction bases numbered 9, after V lost 3 bases and J lost 0 bases. The germline CDR1 and CDR2 sequences are LGHNA and YNFKEQ. The CDR3 is 18 amino acids. The CDR3 sequence is CASSQITLAGSSTDTQYF. The CDR3 bases are TGTGCCAGCAGCCAGATTACACTAGCGGGATCTAGCACAGATACGCAGTATTTT.

This clone has only a few counts. The chain carries TRBV6-6 and TRBJ2-3; no reliable D call. V was trimmed by 6 bases and J by 5 bases, leaving 18 bases between them. CDR3 length: 15 residues. CDR1 and CDR2 from the germline V gene are MNHNY and SVGAGI (reference sequence). The CDR3: CASSPRLSSGDTQYF. Written as DNA, the CDR3 is TGTGCCAGCAGCCCCCGGCTCTCTTCGGGAGATACGCAGTATTTT.

There are a few counts of this clone. The chain joins TRBV10-3 to TRBJ2-7; TRBD2 aligns across 15 bases. J lost 4 bases, V lost 4 bases, and 2 bases had no gene match. Germline CDR1 reads ENHRY; CDR2 reads SYGVKD. This CDR3 has 15 residues. This CDR3 reads CAISGTSGRAYEQYF. Here the CDR3 DNA reads TGTGCCATCAGTGGGACTAGCGGGAGGGCTTACGAGCAGTACTTC.

This clone has more than one count but fewer than ten. The rearrangement joins TRBV27 to TRBJ2-7, with no clear D. The CDR3 is made up of 13 amino acids. V lost 5 bases to trimming and J lost 5 bases, with 13 bases between them. Germline V lookup: CDR1 MNHEY, CDR2 SMNVEV (reference sequence). The DNA for the CDR3 is TGTGCCAGCAGTCCCGGCGGTCCTCACGAGCAGTACTTC. Protein sequence: CASSPGGPHEQYF.

This clone was seen more than once but under ten times. This chain uses TRBV2 with TRBJ1-2; a weak D match, TRBD1 (6 bases). Germline V gene data show CDR1 as SNHLY and CDR2 as FYNNEI. The CDR3 runs 15 residues. Trimming removed 8 bases at V and 4 bases at J, with 20 bases between. The CDR3 nucleotides read TGTGCCAGCCAGGGGCTTCTTGTCGCCCGCTATGGCTACACCTTC. Protein: CASQGLLVARYGYTF.

The CDR3 sequence: CASSALEEGTTKFF. The DNA for the CDR3 is TGTGCCAGCAGCGCACTCGAGGAGGGGACTACTAAGTTCTTC. The V and J genes are TRBV7-3 and TRBJ2-1; 7 bases map to TRBD2. This CDR3 has 14 residues. Trimming at V came to 5 bases and at J to 14 bases, leaving 15 bases not matched to a gene. Germline-derived CDR1 and CDR2 are SGHTA and FQGTGA.

This clone came up many times. The CDR3 is CASSQDKGAGANVLTF. The CDR3 region has the DNA TGTGCCAGCAGCCAAGATAAGGGGGCTGGGGCCAACGTCCTGACTTTC. V gene TRBV4-2 combines with J gene TRBJ2-6; perhaps TRBD1 as D (6 bases). Germline V gene sequence: CDR1 LGHNA, CDR2 YNFKEQ. Trimming stripped 0 bases from V and 2 bases from J, with 8 bases between. The CDR3 length is 16 residues.

The chain uses TRBV29-1 and TRBJ2-1; 8 bases are shared with TRBD1. CDR3 length equals 15 residues. Looked up from germline, CDR1 is SQVTM and CDR2 is ANQGSEA. With V trimmed by 7 bases and J by 9 bases, 17 bases remained unmatched. The CDR3 protein is CSGLDHRTGMGEQFF. CDR3 nucleotides: TGCAGCGGATTGGACCATAGGACAGGGATGGGTGAGCAGTTCTTC.

This clone has a handful of counts. The genes are TRBV5-1 and TRBJ2-1, with D possibly TRBD1 on 5 matching bases. Per the germline V gene, CDR1 is SGHRS and CDR2 is YFSETQ. V lost 5 bases, J lost 8 bases, and 11 bases lay in between. The CDR3 is 12 residues long. CDR3 protein: CASSLARDEQFF. The CDR3 region has the DNA TGCGCCAGCAGTCTTGCCAGGGATGAGCAGTTCTTC.

This clone was seen a handful of times. The chain recombines TRBV4-1 with TRBJ1-5, with TRBD1 identical over 7 bases. In germline, CDR1 is MGHRA, CDR2 YSYEKL. The J segment lost 7 bases and the V segment lost 4 bases, leaving 13 bases of the junction unmatched. The length of the CDR3 is 16 residues. In DNA, the CDR3 is TGCGCCAGCAGCCCATTGACAGGGAGACGTGGACAGCCCCAGCATTTT. This translates into CASSPLTGRRGQPQHF.